This T cell receptor beta chain was recorded in a study of blood T cell repertoires in COVID-19. Whole-study context: The samples span acute and convalescent COVID-19 from the United States, Italy and Spain.

Sequencing was performed with immunoSEQ multiplex PCR; in TCRdb, only in-frame clones are kept and a portion is missing. The table has under 200,000 clones, more than 75% seen once. This CDR3 has 14 residues. CDR1 LGHDT and CDR2 YNNKEL come from the germline V gene (reference sequence). Trimming pared 0 bases from V and 9 bases from J, leaving 12 bases between. The TCR comes from a man younger than 35 with active or convalescent COVID-19. The sample was peripheral blood. The chain uses TRBV3-1 (or the pseudogene TRBV3-2) and TRBJ1-5, with D maybe TRBD1 (5 bases). This CDR3 reads CASSQEGKGLPQHF. In DNA form, the CDR3 reads TGTGCCAGCAGCCAAGAAGGCAAGGGGTTGCCCCAGCATTTT.